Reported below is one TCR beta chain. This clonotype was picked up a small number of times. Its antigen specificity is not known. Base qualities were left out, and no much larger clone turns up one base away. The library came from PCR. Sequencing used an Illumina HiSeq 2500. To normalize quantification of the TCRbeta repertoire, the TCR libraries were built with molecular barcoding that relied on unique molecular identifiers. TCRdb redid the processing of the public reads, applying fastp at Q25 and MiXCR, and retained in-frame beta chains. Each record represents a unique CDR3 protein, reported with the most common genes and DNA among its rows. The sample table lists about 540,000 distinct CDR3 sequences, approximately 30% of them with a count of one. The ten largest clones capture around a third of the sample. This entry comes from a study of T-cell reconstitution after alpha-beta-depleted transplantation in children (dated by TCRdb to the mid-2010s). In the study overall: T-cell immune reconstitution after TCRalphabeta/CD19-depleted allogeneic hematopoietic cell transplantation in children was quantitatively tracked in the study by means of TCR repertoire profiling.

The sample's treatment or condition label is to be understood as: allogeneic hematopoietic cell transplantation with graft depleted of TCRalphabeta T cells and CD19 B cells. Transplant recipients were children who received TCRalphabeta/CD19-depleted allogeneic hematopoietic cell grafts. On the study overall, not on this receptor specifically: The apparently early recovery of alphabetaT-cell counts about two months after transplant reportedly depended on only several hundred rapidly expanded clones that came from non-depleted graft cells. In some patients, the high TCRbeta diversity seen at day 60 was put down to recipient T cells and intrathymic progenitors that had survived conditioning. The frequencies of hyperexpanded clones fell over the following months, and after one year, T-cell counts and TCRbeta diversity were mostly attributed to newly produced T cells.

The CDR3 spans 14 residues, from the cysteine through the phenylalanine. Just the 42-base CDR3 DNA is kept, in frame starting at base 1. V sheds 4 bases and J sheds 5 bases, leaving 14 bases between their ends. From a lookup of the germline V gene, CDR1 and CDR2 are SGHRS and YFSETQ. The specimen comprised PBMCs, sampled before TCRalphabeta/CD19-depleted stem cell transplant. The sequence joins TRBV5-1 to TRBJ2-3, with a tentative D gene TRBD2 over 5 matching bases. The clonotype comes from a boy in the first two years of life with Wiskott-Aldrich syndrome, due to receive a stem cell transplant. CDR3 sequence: CASSPGPGEDTQYF. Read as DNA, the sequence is TGCGCCAGCAGCCCTGGGCCCGGGGAAGATACGCAGTATTTT.